The T cell receptor beta chain under discussion was sequenced for a study of blood T cells in healthy people across ages. The CDR3 loop spans 15 amino acids. For the second PCR, which ran for 7 to 11 cycles, a sample-barcoded 5' primer and a J-beta primer mix were used. With 12 random nucleotides, a template-switch adaptor tagged each individual cDNA molecule. TCRdb passed the 5' RACE reads through MiXCR, listing each CDR3 protein once. The profile shows about 730,000 distinct CDR3 sequences, 40% to 45% of them singletons. Regarding this clonotype: At one end, the junction sequence differs from germline, possibly due to a read error.

The receptor comes from a woman aged 60-75 years in good health. The material sequenced was blood. This chain connects TRBV12-3 or TRBV12-4 to TRBJ2-1, with 9 positions matching TRBD1. The CDR3 region has the DNA TGTGCCGGCAGTTCCGGGACAGGGCCGAACAATGAGCAGTTCTTC. This sequence encodes CAGSSGTGPNNEQFF.